This T cell receptor beta chain was sequenced during a study of blood T cells in healthy people across ages. Whole-study results and caveats: Comparison with aged donors showed that long-lived donors had more naive CD4+ cells and higher diversity. Bulk PBMC profiling left naive and antigen-experienced comparisons inconclusive.

The study isolated at least 7 million PBMCs from each sample. Then a second PCR, running roughly 6 to 12 cycles, was carried out with a sample-barcoded 5' primer and a J-beta primer mix. TCRdb called the 5' RACE reads again in MiXCR, with one record for every CDR3 protein. The sample has roughly 800,000 distinct CDR3 sequences, about 48% seen once. The germline V and J ends were trimmed by 2 bases and 6 bases, with 11 bases remaining between them. This CDR3 has 14 amino acids. Turning to this clonotype: Its antigen is unknown.

Sequencing was performed on blood. The chain uses TRBV12-3 or TRBV12-4 and TRBJ2-1; D may be TRBD1 (5 bases). This clonotype was sampled from a man older than 75 in good health. In nucleotides, the CDR3 is TGTGCCAGCAGTTTACTGGCTCAGGGCAATGAGCAGTTCTTC. It codes for CASSLLAQGNEQFF.